This TCR beta chain was identified in a study of cytomegalovirus exposure and HLA in healthy donors. The CDR3 loop spans 13 amino acids. V shed 2 bases, J shed 3 bases, and the junction held 2 bases outside the gene matches. CDR1 and CDR2 (germline): SGHRS, YFSETQ. This PCR relied on a set of 60 Vbeta primers and 13 Jbeta primers. Profiled with immunoSEQ multiplex PCR; TCRdb holds only in-frame clones, not every one. The sample has 56,000 or so clones. The clonotype comes from a man in his forties in good health and CMV-seropositive. The sequencing input was PBMCs. The chain has TRBV5-1 and TRBJ2-7; 7 bases line up with TRBD1. DNA for the CDR3: TGCGCCAGCAGCTTTAACAGGGGCTACGAGCAGTACTTC. Protein: CASSFNRGYEQYF.